This T cell receptor beta chain was recorded in a study of T cells in Graves' hyperthyroidism and ophthalmopathy. Study-wide results and limits: Progression to ophthalmopathy was predicted a median of 6.5 months early.

Authors of the study amplified TCR beta CDR3 regions from RNA transcripts. The primer set for the first-round RT-PCR of the TCR CDR3 was HTBI. Via MiXCR, TCRdb re-called the multiplex PCR reads, giving one row per CDR3 protein. The repertoire consists of roughly 550,000 distinct CDR3 sequences, with more than 15% occurring once and the leading ten covering 25% to 30%. Points on this clonotype: Its target is not known.

The source of this sequence is a woman younger than 45 with Graves' ophthalmopathy. The sequenced sample consisted of blood.

The CDR3 nucleotides are TGTGCCAGCAGCCAAGGTCTAGGCTCGGAGAATACCGGGGAGCTGTTTTTT. Translating gives CASSQGLGSENTGELFF. The chain couples TRBV3-1 to TRBJ2-2; no reliable D call. The CDR3 sequence is 17 residues long. Per germline, CDR1 LGHDT and CDR2 YNNKEL (reference sequence). Between the trimmed V and J ends, which lost 1 base and 5 bases, there was a span of 17 bases.